This T cell receptor (beta chain) appears in the sequencing data of a study of human T cells and chemical hapten exposure. Study-level background: The patient population, which was mostly female, had alopecia areata, totalis or universalis.

Each cDNA molecule in the library carried unique molecular identifiers. TCRdb used MiXCR to reprocess the RACE reads, holding one entry per CDR3 protein. The data show more than 250,000 distinct CDR3 sequences, 7.5% to 8% seen once. Regarding time point: pre-sensitization, week 0. Treatment given: therapeutic diphenylcyclopropenone sensitization with weekly scalp DPC. There are a few counts of this clonotype. The CDR3 has 15 amino acids. Looked up from germline, CDR1 is MNHEY and CDR2 is SVGEGT. V dropped 0 bases and J dropped 6; count of bases not matched to a gene: 3. The source is a man between 18 and 35 years old with alopecia areata. Some clones in this sample may be carry-over from other donors' samples. The rearrangement links TRBV6-2 or TRBV6-3 to TRBJ1-5; 9 bases fit TRBD1. The material sequenced was whole blood, taken in connection with sensitization to the hapten diphenylcyclopropenone (DPC). In DNA, the CDR3 is TGTGCCAGCAGTTACTCCAGGACAGGGGTTCAGCCCCAGCATTTT. This sequence encodes CASSYSRTGVQPQHF.